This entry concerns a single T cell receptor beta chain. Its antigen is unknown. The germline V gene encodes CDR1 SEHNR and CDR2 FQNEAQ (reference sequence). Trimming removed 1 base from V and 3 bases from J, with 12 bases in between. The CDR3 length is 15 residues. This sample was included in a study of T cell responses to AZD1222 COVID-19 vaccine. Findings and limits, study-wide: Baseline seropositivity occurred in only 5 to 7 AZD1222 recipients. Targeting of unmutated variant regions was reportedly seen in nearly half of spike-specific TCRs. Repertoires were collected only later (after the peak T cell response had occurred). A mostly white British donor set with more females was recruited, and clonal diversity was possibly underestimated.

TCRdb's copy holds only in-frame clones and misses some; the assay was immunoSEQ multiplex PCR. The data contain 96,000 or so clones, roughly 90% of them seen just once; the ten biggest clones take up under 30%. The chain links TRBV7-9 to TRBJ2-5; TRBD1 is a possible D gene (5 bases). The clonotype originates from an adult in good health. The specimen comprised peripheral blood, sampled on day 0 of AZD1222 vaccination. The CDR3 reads CASSLVSGQEETQYF. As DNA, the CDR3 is TGTGCCAGCAGCTTAGTTAGTGGACAAGAAGAGACCCAGTACTTC.